A selection of T cell receptor beta chains follows, all from one sample in a study of T cell clones after liver transplantation. The repertoire was sequenced with immunoSEQ multiplex PCR; TCRdb's copy has only in-frame clones and lacks some. This sample has around 97,000 clones, with around 80% found just once. The sequencing used CD4+ T cells from blood, collected approximately 43 months after liver transplant. The receptors shown here come from a human patient who received a liver transplant. Some T cells here may be from the graft donor. Both conserved end residues are part of each CDR3. Each record gives: J gene, clone size, V gene, D gene, CDR3 DNA, CDR3 protein. A D gene is named only where the DNA matches it firmly. Clone size is not always given. Where it is, it says once, few, many or a class for expanded clones.

TRBJ1-6,-,TRBV19,-,TGTGCCAGTAGGGGACACAGGAGTTCACCCCTCCACTTT,CASRGHRSSPLHF
TRBJ1-2,-,TRBV11-2,-,TGTGCCAGCAATGCGGGCGGGTATGGCTACACCTTC,CASNAGGYGYTF
TRBJ2-5,-,TRBV29-1,-,TGCAGCGTTGGTGAGACAGAGACCCAGTACTTC,CSVGETETQYF
TRBJ2-7,-,TRBV6-5,TRBD1,TGTGCCAGCAGTTACTCGACCGGGACAGGGACCTACGAGCAGTACTTC,CASSYSTGTGTYEQYF
TRBJ2-6,-,TRBV5-1,TRBD2,TGCGCCAGCAGCGACCTAAAGGGAGGGTCTGGGGCCAACGTCCTGACTTTC,CASSDLKGGSGANVLTF
TRBJ1-4,-,TRBV9,-,TGTGCCAGCAGTCGAGAAGTACAGGGAGCTGAACTGTTTTTT,CASSREVQGAELFF
TRBJ2-2,-,TRBV19,TRBD1,TGTGCCAGTAGTACCCTAAGGGGGCGTAACACCGGGGAGCTGTTTTTT,CASSTLRGRNTGELFF
TRBJ2-3,-,TRBV4-3,-,TGCGCCAGCAGCCAAGAAGGAGGGGGGGCCTTAAATACGCAGTATTTT,CASSQEGGGALNTQYF
TRBJ1-5,-,TRBV7-8,-,TGTGCCAGCAGCTTAGCGCAGGGGTGGGGGAAGCCCCAGCATTTT,CASSLAQGWGKPQHF
TRBJ1-2,-,TRBV5-1,-,TGCGCCAGCAGCTTAGGTCCCGCCGGGTGGGACTATGGCTACACCTTC,CASSLGPAGWDYGYTF
TRBJ2-7,once,TRBV6-6,TRBD1,TGTGCCAGCAAGATGAGAGACAGGGATCAGAGCGAGCAGTACTTC,CASKMRDRDQSEQYF
TRBJ1-5,-,TRBV28,-,TGTGCCAGCAGTTTATTAGCACAGCCCCAGCATTTT,CASSLLAQPQHF
TRBJ2-3,-,TRBV19,-,TGTGCCAGTAGCACCGGGACTTCTCCCACAGATACGCAGTATTTT,CASSTGTSPTDTQYF
TRBJ2-7,-,TRBV5-1,-,TGCGCCAGCAGCCGCGACCTCTACGAGCAGTACTTC,CASSRDLYEQYF